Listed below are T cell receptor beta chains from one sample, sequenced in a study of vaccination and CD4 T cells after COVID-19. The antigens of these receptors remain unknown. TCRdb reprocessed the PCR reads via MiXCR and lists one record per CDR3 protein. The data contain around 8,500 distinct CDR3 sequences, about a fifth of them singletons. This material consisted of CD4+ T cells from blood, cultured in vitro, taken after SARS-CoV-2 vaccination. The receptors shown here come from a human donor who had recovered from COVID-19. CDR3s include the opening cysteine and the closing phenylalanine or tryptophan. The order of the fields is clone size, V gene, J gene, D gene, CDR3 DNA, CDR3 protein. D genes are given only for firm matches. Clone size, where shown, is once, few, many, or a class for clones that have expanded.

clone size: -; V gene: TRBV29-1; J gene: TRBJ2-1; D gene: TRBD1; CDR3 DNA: TGCAGCGTTCGTCCAGGGGGCTCCTACAATGAGCAGTTCTTC; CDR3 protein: CSVRPGGSYNEQFF
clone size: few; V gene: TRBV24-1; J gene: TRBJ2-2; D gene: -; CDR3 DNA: TGTGCCACCAGTGATCCCCCTTCACAGGGCTCCGGGGAGCTGTTTTTT; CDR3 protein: CATSDPPSQGSGELFF
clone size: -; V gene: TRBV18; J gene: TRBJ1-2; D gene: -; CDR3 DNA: TGTGCCAGCTCACCATCACAGCTAGACGGCTACACCTTC; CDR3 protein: CASSPSQLDGYTF
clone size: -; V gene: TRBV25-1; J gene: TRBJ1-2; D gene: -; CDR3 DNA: TGTGCCAGCAGTGATGCCAGGGGTGGCTATGGCTACACCTTC; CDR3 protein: CASSDARGGYGYTF
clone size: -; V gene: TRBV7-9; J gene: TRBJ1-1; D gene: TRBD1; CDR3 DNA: TGTGCCAGCAGCTCCAGGACAGGGGGCCCCAACACTGAAGCTTTCTTT; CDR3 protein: CASSSRTGGPNTEAFF
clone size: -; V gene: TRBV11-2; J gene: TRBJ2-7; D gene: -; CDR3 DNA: TGTGCCAGCAGCTTAGAACGGAGCTCCTACGAGCAGTACTTC; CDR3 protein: CASSLERSSYEQYF
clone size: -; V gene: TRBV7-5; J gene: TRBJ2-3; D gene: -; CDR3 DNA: -; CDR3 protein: CISVPEAREGTQYF
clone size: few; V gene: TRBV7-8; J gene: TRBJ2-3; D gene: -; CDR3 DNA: TGTGCCAGCAGCTTAGTCGGGGGGCCTAGCACAGATACGCAGTATTTT; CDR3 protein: CASSLVGGPSTDTQYF
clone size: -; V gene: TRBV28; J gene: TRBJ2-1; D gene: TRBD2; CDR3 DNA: TGTGCCAGCAGTTTAATGAGGCCCGGACTAGCGGGAGAAAGTGAGCAGTTCTTC; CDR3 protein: CASSLMRPGLAGESEQFF
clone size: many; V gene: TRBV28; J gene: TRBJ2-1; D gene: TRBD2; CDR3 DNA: TGTGCCAGCAGCCTAGCGGGGGAGGGTGTTGAGCAGTTCTTC; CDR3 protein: CASSLAGEGVEQFF
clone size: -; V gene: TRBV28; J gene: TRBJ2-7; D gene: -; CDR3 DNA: TGTGCCAGCAGTTCAGGGGATCACGAGCAGTACTTC; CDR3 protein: CASSSGDHEQYF
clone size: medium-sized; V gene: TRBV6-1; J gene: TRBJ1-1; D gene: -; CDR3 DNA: TGTGCCAGCAGCCTACAGTCCTTGGGGACTGAAGCTTTCTTT; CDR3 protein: CASSLQSLGTEAFF
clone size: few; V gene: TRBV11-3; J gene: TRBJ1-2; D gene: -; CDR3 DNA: TGTGCCAGCAGCCATGTGAAGAGGGAAGAGTATGGCTACACCTTC; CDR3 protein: CASSHVKREEYGYTF
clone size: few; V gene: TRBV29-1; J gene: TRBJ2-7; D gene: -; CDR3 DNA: TGCAGCGTGAGGTCAGGGATAGCCTACGAGCAGTACTTC; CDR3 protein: CSVRSGIAYEQYF